The 18 T cell receptor beta chains reported below all come from one sample, sequenced in a study of T-cell memory formation after mild COVID-19. From the 5' RACE reads, TCRdb called clonotypes with MiXCR, one entry per CDR3 protein. The data contain about 560,000 distinct CDR3 sequences, roughly 18% of them singletons. What was sequenced was PBMCs or a T cell subset sorted from them (not recorded which). The receptors stem from an adult woman who had mild COVID-19 (a few samples of this study predate the infection). Cell type and time point are not known.

The chain has TRBV5-1 and TRBJ2-7, with 10 bases matching TRBD1. The CDR3 length is 16 residues. Germline values: CDR1 SGHRS, CDR2 YFSETQ. Germline trimming cut 4 bases from V and 2 bases from J; bases unmatched to any gene: 9. CDR3 in amino acids: CASSPGTGVKTYEQYF. As DNA, the CDR3 is TGCGCCAGCAGCCCCGGGACAGGGGTCAAAACCTACGAGCAGTACTTC.

This clonotype was counted a few times. V usage is TRBV12-3 or TRBV12-4 and J usage is TRBJ1-5, with TRBD1 as a possible D gene (6 bases). The V gene lost 0 bases and the J gene lost 6 bases, with 15 bases spanning the gap. CDR3 size: 16 residues. CDR3 loop: CASSLAAGVEGQPQHF. The CDR3 DNA reads as TGTGCCAGCAGTTTAGCGGCAGGGGTGGAGGGTCAGCCCCAGCATTTT.

This clonotype was counted between two and nine times. The chain is built from TRBV29-1 and TRBJ1-1; 8 bases are a match to TRBD1. After removal of 2 bases from V and 4 bases from J, the junction contained 6 bases not matched to a gene. The CDR3 extends over 14 amino acids. CDR1 and CDR2 (germline): SQVTM, ANQGSEA. CDR3 sequence reads: CSVEQRQGFTEAFF. CDR3 sequence (DNA): TGCAGCGTTGAACAGCGACAGGGGTTCACTGAAGCTTTCTTT.

CDR3 in DNA: TGTGCCACCAGCAGAGATAGGGAAAGCTCGAATGAAAAACTGTTTTTT. Translation gives CATSRDRESSNEKLFF. The V gene is TRBV15, the J gene TRBJ1-4; D remains ambiguous. Trimming removed 0 bases at V and 5 bases at J, with 13 bases between. Germline lookup yields CDR1 LNHNV and CDR2 YYDKDF (reference sequence). This CDR3 is 16 amino acids long. The variable domain in full, with the rest retrieved from reference TRBV15 and TRBJ1-4, is DAMVIQNPRYQVTQFGKPVTLSCSQTLNHNVMYWYQQKSSQAPKLLFHYYDKDFNNEADTPDNFQSRRPNTSFCFLDIRSPGLGDTAMYLCATSRDRESSNEKLFFGSGTQLSVL.

The chain links TRBV15 to TRBJ2-3, with D unresolved. The V gene's germline CDR1 is LNHNV and CDR2 YYDKDF (reference sequence). V was trimmed by 0 bases and J by 2 bases, leaving 12 bases between them. This CDR3 has 16 residues. The CDR3 sequence is CATSRDWAVSTDTQYF. In DNA form, the CDR3 reads TGTGCCACCAGCAGAGACTGGGCGGTGTCCACAGATACGCAGTATTTT.

CDR3 residues: CAINPSGGSYGYTF. The CDR3 bases are TGTGCCATCAACCCGTCGGGGGGCAGCTATGGCTACACCTTC. This chain connects TRBV10-3 to TRBJ1-2, with a weak D call TRBD1 (6 bases). Germline values: CDR1 ENHRY, CDR2 SYGVKD. Between the trimmed V and J ends, which lost 7 bases and 4 bases, there was a span of 16 bases. The CDR3 sequence is 14 residues long.

Only a few counts were recorded for this clonotype. V is TRBV5-5 and J is TRBJ1-1, with D uncertain. Germline CDR1 and CDR2: SGHKS and YYEKEE (reference sequence). V was cut by 4 bases and J by 3 bases, with 16 bases left in between. This CDR3 is 15 amino acids long. CDR3 sequence: CASSPLARVDTEAFF. Written as DNA, the CDR3 is TGTGCCAGCAGCCCCTTGGCGAGGGTTGACACTGAAGCTTTCTTT.

This clonotype came up a few times. The V gene is TRBV10-3, the J gene TRBJ2-1; 10 bases are a match to TRBD2. The CDR3 runs 20 residues. Germline loops: CDR1 ENHRY, CDR2 SYGVKD. Trimming cost V 4 bases and J 0 bases; bases outside gene matches: 15. The DNA for the CDR3 is TGTGCCATCAGTGGGACCGGGACTAGCGCGAGCAAAAGCTCCTACAATGAGCAGTTCTTC. Translation: CAISGTGTSASKSSYNEQFF.

This clonotype was seen a handful of times. The chain employs TRBV12-3 or TRBV12-4 and TRBJ2-3; 8 bases agree with TRBD2. This CDR3 has 18 amino acids. Trimming removed 7 bases from V and 4 bases from J; junction bases left unmatched: 19. CDR3 protein: CASTSLIGGAFSSDTQYF. The CDR3 DNA is TGTGCCAGCACAAGTTTAATCGGGGGGGCCTTCAGCTCAGATACGCAGTATTTT.

This clonotype showed up just a few times. Here the CDR3 reads CASSKGLVVETQYF. For the CDR3, the DNA is TGTGCCAGCAGCAAGGGACTAGTGGTGGAGACCCAGTACTTC. The chain links TRBV7-9 to TRBJ2-5, with 8 bases lining up with TRBD2. The CDR3 contains 14 residues. In germline, CDR1 is SEHNR, CDR2 FQNEAQ (reference sequence). Germline trimming cut 5 bases from V and 5 bases from J; bases unmatched to any gene: 7.

This clonotype has a handful of counts. The rearrangement links TRBV24-1 to TRBJ1-2, with 8 bases matching TRBD1. The length of the CDR3 is 13 residues. CDR1 and CDR2 from the germline V gene are KGHDR and SFDVKD. The trim removed 2 bases at V and 6 bases at J, leaving 1 base unmatched. In nucleotides, the CDR3 is TGTGCCACCAGTGATTGGACAGGGAATGGCTACACCTTC. Translated: CATSDWTGNGYTF.

V and J are TRBV18 and TRBJ1-6; D gene ambiguous. Per germline, CDR1 KGHSH and CDR2 LQKENI. Trimming pared 3 bases from V and 0 bases from J, leaving 9 bases between. CDR3 length: 16 residues. CDR3 nucleotides: TGTGCCAGCTCACCCCCAGCCAGCTCCTATAATTCACCCCTCCACTTT. As protein: CASSPPASSYNSPLHF.

The sample holds a few counts of this clonotype. This sequence joins TRBV7-9 and TRBJ1-2; TRBD1 matches at 8 bases. V lost 0 bases, J lost 3 bases, and 3 bases stayed unmatched. This CDR3 has 15 amino acids. The germline V gene encodes CDR1 SEHNR and CDR2 FQNEAQ (reference sequence). In DNA form, the CDR3 reads TGTGCCAGCAGCTTAGCGACGACAGGGGACTATGGCTACACCTTC. It codes for CASSLATTGDYGYTF.

This clonotype was counted between two and nine times. The genes are TRBV4-2 and TRBJ2-3, with 9 bases lining up with TRBD2. With V trimmed by 1 base and J by 0 bases, 2 bases remained unmatched. This CDR3 contains 16 residues. Germline CDR1 is LGHNA and CDR2 is YNFKEQ. The CDR3 reads CASSQAGTSSTDTQYF. DNA of the CDR3: TGTGCCAGCAGCCAAGCCGGGACTAGCAGCACAGATACGCAGTATTTT.

The chain recombines TRBV5-5 with TRBJ1-1; 11 positions match TRBD1. The V gene's germline CDR1 is SGHKS and CDR2 YYEKEE (reference sequence). Unmatched junction bases numbered 14, after V lost 4 bases and J lost 6 bases. CDR3 length: 17 residues. This chain's CDR3 is CASSRLNAGQGGSEAFF. The CDR3 coding sequence is TGTGCCAGCAGCCGACTAAACGCGGGACAGGGGGGATCTGAAGCTTTCTTT.

Many counts were recorded for this clonotype. The gene calls are TRBV5-5 and TRBJ2-7; TRBD2 aligns across 7 bases. The germline gives CDR1 SGHKS, CDR2 YYEKEE (reference sequence). Losses at the gene ends were 0 bases for V and 2 bases for J; bases not matched to a gene: 2. The CDR3 is 14 amino acids. The CDR3: CASSLGGSPYEQYF. Written as DNA, the CDR3 is TGTGCCAGCAGCTTGGGCGGGAGTCCCTACGAGCAGTACTTC.

The chain has TRBV7-8 and TRBJ2-1, with D possibly TRBD1 on 6 matching bases. Germline-derived CDR1 and CDR2 are SGHVS and FQNEAQ. The ends were cut back, 3 bases at V and 0 bases at J, with 15 bases in the middle. The CDR3 runs 17 residues. CDR3 coding DNA: TGTGCCAGCAGCTTGCTACGGCAGGGGAGCTCCTACAATGAGCAGTTCTTC. Residues: CASSLLRQGSSYNEQFF.

This rearrangement joins TRBV4-3 to TRBJ2-3; no clear D gene. This CDR3 is built from 13 residues. The germline V and J ends were trimmed by 1 base and 6 bases, with 8 bases remaining between them. CDR1 is LGHNA and CDR2 is YSLEER in the germline V gene. CDR3 bases: TGCGCCAGCAGCCAAGGAGATCGGGATACGCAGTATTTT. Protein: CASSQGDRDTQYF.